This TCR beta chain stems from a study of T cells in Graves' hyperthyroidism and ophthalmopathy. Deletions cut 1 base from V and 2 bases from J, with 9 bases between. The CDR3 spans 14 residues. Germline loops: CDR1 SGHTA, CDR2 FQGNSA. This clonotype was detected ten times or more. Amplified TCR beta CDR3 regions came from RNA transcripts. First-round RT-PCR targeting the TCR CDR3 was performed with the HTBI primer set. Each CDR3 protein gets one entry after TCRdb re-called the multiplex PCR reads with MiXCR. The sample contains about 400,000 distinct CDR3 sequences, 15% of which appear only once. The J gene is TRBJ2-7, the V gene TRBV7-2, with D unclear. The clonotype originates from a woman under 40 with Graves' hyperthyroidism. Input material: blood. CDR3 bases: TGTGCCAGCAGCTTAGACGGCGGACCCTACGAGCAGTACTTC. Its protein is CASSLDGGPYEQYF.